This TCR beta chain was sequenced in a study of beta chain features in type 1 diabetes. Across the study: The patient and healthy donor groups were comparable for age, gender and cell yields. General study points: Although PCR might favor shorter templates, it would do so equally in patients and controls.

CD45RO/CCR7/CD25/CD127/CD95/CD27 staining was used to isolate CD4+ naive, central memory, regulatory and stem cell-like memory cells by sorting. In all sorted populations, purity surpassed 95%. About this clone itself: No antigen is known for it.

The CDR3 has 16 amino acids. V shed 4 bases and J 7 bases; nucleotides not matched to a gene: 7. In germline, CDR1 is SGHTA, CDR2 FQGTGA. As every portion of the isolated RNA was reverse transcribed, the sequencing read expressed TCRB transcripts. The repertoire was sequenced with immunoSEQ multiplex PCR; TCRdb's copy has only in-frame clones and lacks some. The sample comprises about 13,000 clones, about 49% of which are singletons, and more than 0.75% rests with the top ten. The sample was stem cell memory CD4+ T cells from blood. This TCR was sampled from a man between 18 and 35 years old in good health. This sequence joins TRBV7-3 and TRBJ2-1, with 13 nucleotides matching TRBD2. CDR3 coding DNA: TGTGCCAGCAGCTCACGATCGGGACTAGCGGGGAATGAGCAGTTCTTC. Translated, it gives CASSSRSGLAGNEQFF.